The 23 T cell receptor beta chains below come from one sample, sequenced in a study of siplizumab effects on memory and regulatory T cells. TCRdb's table, derived via immunoSEQ multiplex PCR, lists solely in-frame clones and lacks some. The repertoire holds tens of thousands of clones, 85% to 95% seen once, with approximately 0.3% in the top ten. The sequenced sample was non-Treg CD4+ T cells sorted from blood. The receptors stem from a human donor in good health.

This clone was observed a few times. The chain employs TRBV6-5 and TRBJ1-1, with no clear D. The V end lost 7 bases, the J end lost 8 bases, and 11 bases lay between the germline ends. Looked up from germline, CDR1 is MNHEY and CDR2 is SVGAGI. The CDR3 totals 11 residues. The CDR3 loop reads CASIRREEAFF. For the CDR3, the DNA is TGTGCCAGCATTAGACGGGAGGAAGCTTTCTTT.

The chain uses TRBV2 and TRBJ1-2; D gene uncertain. V shed 7 bases and J shed 1 base, with 13 bases lying between them. Germline V gene data show CDR1 as SNHLY and CDR2 as FYNNEI. This CDR3 is 14 amino acids long. Written as DNA, the CDR3 is TGTGCCAGCAAAAGAAGGACGGGTAACTATGGCTACACCTTC. Amino acid sequence: CASKRRTGNYGYTF.

The gene calls are TRBV19 and TRBJ1-1; 7 nucleotides match TRBD1. The CDR3 has 16 amino acids. Unmatched junction bases numbered 14, after V lost 5 bases and J lost 5 bases. Germline V gene data show CDR1 as LNHDA and CDR2 as SQIVND (reference sequence). The CDR3 DNA follows: TGTGCCAGTAGTCTTGGGGGGCAGGGGGGAAAAACTGAAGCTTTCTTT. It codes for CASSLGGQGGKTEAFF.

The chain recombines TRBV10-1 with TRBJ2-7, with 8 bases that match TRBD2. This CDR3 has 14 residues. V lost 0 bases and J lost 6; bases outside the gene matches: 4. The germline CDR1 and CDR2 sequences are WNHNN and SYGVQD (reference sequence). CDR3 protein: CASSESERGFEQYF. The CDR3 DNA reads as TGCGCCAGCAGTGAGTCCGAGCGGGGGTTCGAGCAGTACTTC.

This sequence joins TRBV11-2 and TRBJ2-2, with a possible D match to TRBD2 (6 bases). The CDR3 has 14 amino acids. Germline CDR1 reads SGHAT; CDR2 reads FQNNGV. V dropped 3 bases and J dropped 3 bases, with 8 bases sitting between them. The CDR3 loop reads CASSFGGDTGELFF. The CDR3 coding sequence is TGTGCCAGCAGCTTCGGAGGGGACACCGGGGAGCTGTTTTTT.

The chain uses TRBV19 and TRBJ1-5, with 7 bases lining up with TRBD1. The germline CDR1 and CDR2 sequences are LNHDA and SQIVND (reference sequence). V was clipped by 5 bases and J by 4 bases; unmatched bases: 8. This CDR3 region has 15 residues. As DNA, the CDR3 is TGTGCCAGTAGTTGGACAGGCCGGCCGAATCAGCCCCAGCATTTT. Its protein product is CASSWTGRPNQPQHF.

V usage is TRBV6-5 and J usage is TRBJ2-3; weak D call: TRBD1 (5 bases). With 4 bases removed from V and 4 bases from J, the gap between germline ends came to 9 bases. Germline CDR1 reads MNHEY; CDR2 reads SVGAGI. This CDR3 is 13 amino acids long. The CDR3 DNA follows: TGTGCCAGCAGTTCTGGGGCCCCAGATACGCAGTATTTT. Amino acid sequence: CASSSGAPDTQYF.

Written as DNA, the CDR3 is TGTGCCAGTAGTATCGACGGTAACTATGGCTACACCTTC. It encodes CASSIDGNYGYTF. This chain joins TRBV19 and TRBJ1-2; D is ambiguous. The ends were cut back, 3 bases at V and 1 base at J, with 6 bases in the middle. CDR1 LNHDA and CDR2 SQIVND come from the germline V gene (reference sequence). This CDR3 has 13 amino acids.

The V gene is TRBV6-4, the J gene TRBJ2-1; 11 bases align to TRBD2. After removal of 4 bases from V and 8 bases from J, the junction contained 7 bases not matched to a gene. Germline V lookup: CDR1 MRHNA, CDR2 SNTAGT. The CDR3 has 15 residues. DNA of the CDR3: TGTGCCAGCAGTGCTCTAGCGGGGGGCCGCGATGAGCAGTTCTTC. Residues: CASSALAGGRDEQFF.

J is TRBJ2-7 and V is TRBV7-2; possibly TRBD2 for D (7 bases). There are 15 residues in the CDR3. Germline V CDR1 and CDR2: SGHTA, FQGNSA. Trimming pared 5 bases from V and 3 bases from J, leaving 17 bases between. This CDR3 is CASSRGGGSHYEQYF. CDR3 DNA: TGTGCCAGCAGCCGAGGGGGAGGGAGCCACTACGAGCAGTACTTC.

The chain has TRBV6-1 and TRBJ2-7; 9 nucleotides align to TRBD2. The CDR3 loop spans 16 amino acids. Germline values: CDR1 MNHNS, CDR2 SASEGT. Trimming at V came to 0 bases and at J to 3 bases, leaving 6 bases not matched to a gene. The CDR3 loop reads CASSEAASGRIYEQYF. The CDR3 DNA reads as TGTGCCAGCAGTGAAGCGGCGAGCGGGAGGATCTACGAGCAGTACTTC.

This chain connects TRBV18 to TRBJ2-1, with 7 bases matching TRBD1. The CDR3 loop spans 15 amino acids. Germline loops: CDR1 KGHSH, CDR2 LQKENI. With 3 bases clipped from V and 7 bases from J, the junction kept 9 bases outside the gene matches. The CDR3 region has the DNA TGTGCCAGCTCACCGACAGGGCAGACAGGGAATGAGCAGTTCTTC. Protein: CASSPTGQTGNEQFF.

The chain has TRBV21-1 and TRBJ1-6. TRBV21-1 is assigned pseudogene status. The CDR3 is 16 residues long. DNA for the CDR3: TGTGCCAGCAGCAAATACTGCCCCCCAAGGATTTCACCCCTCCACTTT. Its translation is CASSKYCPPRISPLHF.

The genes are TRBV9 and TRBJ2-1; TRBD2 matches 11 bases. Germline V gene sequence: CDR1 SGDLS, CDR2 YYNGEE. Trimming took 0 bases from V and 8 from J; bases not matched to a gene: 7. This CDR3 spans 16 amino acids. The CDR3 coding sequence is TGTGCCAGCAGCGTAGCGCCTAGCGGGAGGTGGTATGAGCAGTTCTTC. It translates to CASSVAPSGRWYEQFF.

V is TRBV27 and J is TRBJ1-2, with TRBD1 matching over 7 bases. This CDR3 has 14 amino acids. In germline, CDR1 is MNHEY, CDR2 SMNVEV (reference sequence). J lost 1 base, V lost 6 bases, and 5 bases had no gene match. CDR3 DNA sequence: TGTGCCAGCAGGCCCTGGGACAGTAACTATGGCTACACCTTC. Translating gives CASRPWDSNYGYTF.

This clone has a single count. The rearrangement links TRBV23-1 to TRBJ1-2; D remains ambiguous. Being an ORF, TRBV23-1 has a function that is uncertain. Deletions cut 4 bases from V and 8 bases from J, with 8 bases between. This CDR3 is built from 11 residues. The CDR3 reads CASSPRTGYTF. The CDR3 DNA follows: TGCGCCAGCAGTCCCCGGACGGGCTACACCTTC.

This chain uses TRBV29-1 with TRBJ1-1, with TRBD1 matching over 8 bases. The CDR3 sequence is 16 residues long. With V trimmed by 3 bases and J by 3 bases, 12 bases remained unmatched. From germline, CDR1 is SQVTM and CDR2 ANQGSEA. The CDR3: CSVDPRDRTGDTEAFF. In DNA, the CDR3 is TGCAGCGTTGACCCCCGGGACAGGACTGGGGACACTGAAGCTTTCTTT. Combining the CDR3 with reference TRBV29-1 and TRBJ1-1 gives the whole variable domain SAVISQKPSRDICQRGTSLTIQCQVDSQVTMMFWYRQQPGQSLTLIATANQGSEATYESGFVIDKFPISRPNLTFSTLTVSNMSPEDSSIYLCSVDPRDRTGDTEAFFGQGTRLTVV.

The V and J genes are TRBV18 and TRBJ2-3; tentative D call: TRBD1 (5 bases). Germline V gene sequence: CDR1 KGHSH, CDR2 LQKENI. Trimming cost V 5 bases and J 0 bases, with 12 bases left between them. The CDR3 contains 15 residues. CDR3 nucleotides: TGTGCCAGCTCAGCTGGACAAAAAAGCACAGATACGCAGTATTTT. It encodes CASSAGQKSTDTQYF.

This clone has just one count. The chain has TRBV27 and TRBJ2-3, with 8 bases aligning to TRBD1. The V and J ends lost 0 bases and 4 bases, in that order; junction bases with no gene match: 3. The CDR3 length is 15 residues. The germline CDR1 and CDR2 sequences are MNHEY and SMNVEV (reference sequence). The chain's CDR3 is CASSLSPTGADTQYF. Written as DNA, the CDR3 is TGTGCCAGCAGTTTATCCCCGACAGGGGCAGATACGCAGTATTTT.

This chain uses TRBV5-1 with TRBJ1-1, with D uncertain. Trimming stripped 0 bases from V and 4 bases from J, with 10 bases between. The germline V gene has CDR1 SGHRS and CDR2 YFSETQ. The CDR3 contains 14 residues. This CDR3 is CASSLEAVGTEAFF. The CDR3 nucleotides are TGCGCCAGCAGCTTGGAGGCGGTTGGCACTGAAGCTTTCTTT.

The J gene is TRBJ1-1, the V gene TRBV18; tentative D call: TRBD1 (5 bases). Germline V gene data show CDR1 as KGHSH and CDR2 as LQKENI. The germline V and J ends were trimmed by 1 base and 5 bases, with 11 bases remaining between them. There are 14 residues in the CDR3. The CDR3 sequence is CASSPRGEGTEAFF. The CDR3 DNA reads TGTGCCAGCTCACCACGAGGGGAGGGGACTGAAGCTTTCTTT.

The rearrangement joins TRBV4-1 to TRBJ1-2; TRBD1 agrees at 10 bases. V was clipped by 0 bases and J by 7 bases; unmatched bases: 11. Germline assignment: CDR1 MGHRA and CDR2 YSYEKL. CDR3 length: 17 residues. The CDR3 DNA follows: TGCGCCAGCAGCCAAGAAGGGGCCCGGACAGGGGGTAGTGGCTACACCTTC. It yields the protein CASSQEGARTGGSGYTF.

V gene TRBV30 combines with J gene TRBJ1-1; D gene ambiguous. With 4 bases removed from V and 4 bases from J, the gap between germline ends came to 10 bases. Germline CDR1 reads GTSNPN; CDR2 reads SVGIG (reference sequence). The CDR3 spans 12 residues. The CDR3 here is CAWNIRGTEAFF. For the CDR3, the DNA is TGTGCCTGGAATATCCGTGGCACTGAAGCTTTCTTT.